This entry is about one TCR beta chain. This clone was seen many times. Its antigen is not yet known. Qualities for individual bases were not recorded, and no much larger clone is one base off. The record originates from a study of metastatic and nonmetastatic thyroid tumors (dated by TCRdb to between 2020 and 2021). Concerning the study at large: Repertoires were compared across peripheral blood and tumor or nodule tissue samples from malignant and benign thyroid patients.

Receptor amplification or capture employed PCR. The sequencer was an Illumina HiSeq 4000. The TCR beta-chain CDR3 region of each patient was profiled by high-throughput sequencing. The original methods were these. CDR3 differences across clinicopathological groups were used to build a classifier for discriminating distant-metastatic papillary thyroid cancer patients. Repertoire diversity was assessed with the Shannon index, and tumor-blood repertoire similarity with the Morisita-Horn index. TCRdb trimmed public reads at Q25 via fastp, called clones via MiXCR and kept in-frame beta chains. The V and J calls follow TCRdb's processing rather than the paper's. The sample has under 25,000 clones on record, 25% to 30% of them singletons. The ten largest clones capture 5.5% to 6.5% of the sample. Cut back by 7 bases and 4 bases, the V and J ends lie 12 bases apart. Including cysteine and phenylalanine, the CDR3 has 13 amino acids. Only the CDR3 DNA stays, 39 bases, in frame from base 1. The germline V gene specifies SGHVS as CDR1 and FNYEAQ as CDR2.

Overall results and qualifications from the work: TCR beta diversity was reported as significantly higher in malignant tumors than in benign nodules, in both blood and tumor samples.

Before undergoing thyroid surgery, none of the patients had been given any kind of treatment. Using T-cell receptor beta sequencing, the researchers looked back retrospectively at clinical samples from patients, gathered between about 2012 and 2019. The sequenced material came from blood. The V gene is TRBV7-6 and the J gene is TRBJ2-3; tentative D gene TRBD1, with 5 bases matching. The TCR sequence derives from a female donor with papillary thyroid cancer or a benign thyroid nodule (not recorded which). Some clones in this sample may be carry-over from other donors' samples. The CDR3 protein sequence reads: CASNPQGSDTQYF. In nucleotide form, the sequence is TGTGCCAGCAACCCGCAGGGATCAGATACGCAGTATTTT.